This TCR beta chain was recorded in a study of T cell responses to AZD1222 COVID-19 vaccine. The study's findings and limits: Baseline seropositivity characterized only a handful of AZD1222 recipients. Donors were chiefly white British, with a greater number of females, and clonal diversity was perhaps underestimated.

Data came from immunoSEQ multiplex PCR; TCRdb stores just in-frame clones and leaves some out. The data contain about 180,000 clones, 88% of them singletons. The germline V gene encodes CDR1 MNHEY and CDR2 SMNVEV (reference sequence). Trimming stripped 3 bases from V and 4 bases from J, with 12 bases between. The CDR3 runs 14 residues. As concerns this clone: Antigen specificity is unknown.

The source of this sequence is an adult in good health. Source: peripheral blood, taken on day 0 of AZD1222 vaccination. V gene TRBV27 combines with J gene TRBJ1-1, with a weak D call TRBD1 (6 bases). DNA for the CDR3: TGTGCCAGCAGTTTTGTACAGGGCAGCACTGAAGCTTTCTTT. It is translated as CASSFVQGSTEAFF.